The 28 T cell receptor beta chains reported below all come from one sample, sequenced in a study of CD8 T cells in ankylosing spondylitis. TCRdb analysed the 5' RACE reads with MiXCR anew, one entry per CDR3 protein. The sample lists more than 150,000 distinct CDR3 sequences; 15% to 20% were seen once. The specimen was blood, either unsorted or a sorted T cell fraction (not recorded which). The receptors were sampled from a male donor under 35 with ankylosing spondylitis or in good health (not recorded which).

Regarding this clonotype: The junction differs from germline at one of its ends, possibly a read error. The rearrangement joins TRBV6-6 to TRBJ2-2; 7 positions agree with TRBD2. CDR1 and CDR2 from the germline V gene are MNHNY and SVGAGI (reference sequence). The CDR3 contains 13 residues. CDR3 loop: CASSNSGGGELFF. The CDR3 DNA follows: TGTGCCAGCAGTAACTCGGGGGGCGGGGAGCTGTTTTTT.

This clonotype appeared many times. The V gene is TRBV12-3 or TRBV12-4, the J gene TRBJ2-1; the D gene could be TRBD1 or TRBD2 (5 bases each). The V gene lost 7 bases and the J gene lost 16 bases, with 17 bases spanning the gap. This CDR3 has 11 amino acids. The CDR3 DNA sequence: TGTGCCAGCACCTCGGACCGGGACGTCTTCTTC. Amino acid sequence: CASTSDRDVFF.

V and J are TRBV29-1 and TRBJ2-1; D is unclear. CDR3 length equals 14 residues. The ends were cut back, 1 base at V and 5 bases at J, with 12 bases in the middle. CDR1 SQVTM and CDR2 ANQGSEA come from the germline V gene. The CDR3 DNA sequence: TGCAGCGTTGAAGGAGTATTAGGGAACAATGAGCAGTTCTTC. Protein sequence: CSVEGVLGNNEQFF.

This clonotype was seen at least ten times. The V call is TRBV3-1, the J call TRBJ1-2; no firm D call. This CDR3 has 12 residues. Germline loops: CDR1 LGHDT, CDR2 YNNKEL (reference sequence). Between the trimmed V and J ends, which lost 1 base and 5 bases, there was a span of 5 bases. Here the CDR3 reads CASSQVWYGYTF. CDR3 nucleotide sequence: TGTGCCAGCAGCCAAGTTTGGTATGGCTACACCTTC.

This rearrangement joins TRBV6-5 to TRBJ1-2, with D uncertain. V lost 6 bases to trimming and J lost 5 bases, with 16 bases between them. CDR1 and CDR2 from the germline V gene are MNHEY and SVGAGI. This CDR3 region has 14 residues. CDR3 sequence reads: CASREAGYSYGYTF. CDR3 sequence (DNA): TGTGCCAGCAGAGAGGCTGGGTATTCGTATGGCTACACCTTC.

This clonotype occurred many times. V usage is TRBV4-2 and J usage is TRBJ2-3, with D perhaps TRBD1 or TRBD2 (5 bases each). Trimming took off 5 bases at V and 3 bases at J, with 15 bases between the two ends. The CDR3 is 15 amino acids. Germline loops: CDR1 LGHNA, CDR2 YNFKEQ. CDR3 loop: CASSYEGRETDTQYF. The CDR3 coding sequence is TGTGCCAGCAGCTACGAGGGACGGGAAACAGATACGCAGTATTTT.

This clonotype was picked up many times. The gene calls are TRBV6-5 and TRBJ1-5; 8 bases fit TRBD1. The CDR3 has 16 residues. V shed 5 bases, J shed 7 bases, and the junction held 13 bases outside the gene matches. Germline assignment: CDR1 MNHEY and CDR2 SVGAGI. The DNA of the CDR3 is TGTGCCAGCAGTCCTCGAGGACAGGGAATTTCCCAGCCCCAGCATTTT. Its translation is CASSPRGQGISQPQHF.

This clonotype was detected ten times or more. At one end, the junction sequence differs from germline, possibly due to a read error. This chain uses TRBV10-3 with TRBJ2-7, with D possibly being TRBD1 (5 bases). Germline values: CDR1 ENHRY, CDR2 SYGVKD. CDR3 length: 12 residues. CDR3 loop: CAISESSPGYIF. The CDR3 DNA sequence: TGTGCCATCAGTGAATCTTCTCCAGGGTACATTTTC.

This clonotype came up many times. This chain links TRBV12-3 or TRBV12-4 with TRBJ2-1; the D is unclear. The CDR3 has 15 amino acids. V gave up 9 bases and J gave up 0 bases, with 15 bases separating them. The CDR3 region has the DNA TGTGCCAGTTCTAGGAGTCTGGGCTCCTACAATGAGCAGTTCTTC. Translation gives CASSRSLGSYNEQFF.

Ten or more counts support this clonotype. This rearrangement joins TRBV5-1 to TRBJ2-1; TRBD1 matches at 7 bases. The J segment lost 8 bases and the V segment lost 7 bases, leaving 6 bases of the junction unmatched. This CDR3 spans 12 amino acids. Germline V gene data show CDR1 as SGHRS and CDR2 as YFSETQ. CDR3 amino acids: CASARQGDEQFF. CDR3 bases: TGCGCCAGCGCCAGACAGGGCGATGAGCAGTTCTTC.

This clonotype was seen only a few times. The chain couples TRBV7-9 to TRBJ1-5; D might be TRBD1 (5 bases). The CDR3 consists of 15 residues. V shed 6 bases and J shed 2 bases, with 14 bases lying between them. CDR1 is SEHNR, CDR2 FQNEAQ, per germline (reference sequence). CDR3 loop: CASSQTGDGNQPQHF. CDR3 bases: TGTGCCAGCAGTCAAACGGGGGACGGCAATCAGCCCCAGCATTTT. Full variable domain (missing parts from reference TRBV7-9 and TRBJ1-5): DTGVSQNPRHKITKRGQNVTFRCDPISEHNRLYWYRQTLGQGPEFLTYFQNEAQLEKSRLLSDRFSAERPKGSFSTLEIQRTEQGDSAMYLCASSQTGDGNQPQHFGDGTRLSIL.

This chain uses TRBV13 with TRBJ2-5; D is perhaps TRBD2 (6 bases). Germline V CDR1 and CDR2: PRHDT, FYEKMQ (reference sequence). The CDR3 covers 14 residues. V lost 4 bases to trimming and J lost 4 bases, with 13 bases between them. CDR3 loop: CASSSLTGAETQYF. CDR3 nucleotides: TGTGCCAGCAGCTCCTTGACGGGAGCAGAGACCCAGTACTTC.

This clonotype was recorded many times. The rearrangement uses TRBV5-1 and TRBJ2-7; 9 bases line up with TRBD1. The germline V gene has CDR1 SGHRS and CDR2 YFSETQ. This CDR3 spans 15 amino acids. Trimming removed 6 bases from V and 0 bases from J; junction bases left unmatched: 7. The CDR3 spells CASKPRDRVSYEQYF. The CDR3 region has the DNA TGCGCCAGCAAACCCAGGGACAGGGTCTCCTACGAGCAGTACTTC.

This clonotype was picked up many times. V is TRBV27 and J is TRBJ2-5; 12 bases match TRBD2. Germline V CDR1 and CDR2: MNHEY, SMNVEV (reference sequence). The ends lost 1 base at V and 3 bases at J; junction bases unmatched: 0. This CDR3 is built from 15 residues. CDR3 sequence reads: CASSLWTSGKETQYF. CDR3 DNA sequence: TGTGCCAGCAGTTTATGGACTAGCGGGAAAGAGACCCAGTACTTC.

This clonotype has a count of ten or more. The chain links TRBV5-1 to TRBJ1-1, with D tentatively TRBD1 (5 bases). This CDR3 has 14 residues. CDR1 and CDR2 from the germline V gene are SGHRS and YFSETQ. Trimming took off 3 bases at V and 5 bases at J, with 14 bases between the two ends. The CDR3 bases are TGCGCCAGCAGCTGGGAGGGGCGGGGAACTGAAGCTTTCTTT. Translating gives CASSWEGRGTEAFF.

In this sample, this clonotype turned up many times. This chain links TRBV12-3 or TRBV12-4 with TRBJ1-3, with 7 bases matching TRBD1. This CDR3 is 14 amino acids long. V lost 8 bases and J lost 0; bases outside the gene matches: 4. The CDR3 spells CASGTAISGNTIYF. In DNA, the CDR3 is TGTGCCAGCGGGACAGCTATCTCTGGAAACACCATATATTTT.

This clonotype was detected ten times or more. V and J are TRBV6-2 or TRBV6-3 and TRBJ2-2; D gene uncertain. The CDR3 has 13 amino acids. The germline V gene has CDR1 MNHEY and CDR2 SVGEGT. V was shortened by 6 bases and J by 3 bases, with 8 bases between the two germline ends. The CDR3 is CASSETDTGELFF. The CDR3 nucleotides read TGTGCCAGCAGCGAGACTGACACCGGGGAGCTGTTTTTT.

The chain carries TRBV10-3 and TRBJ2-3, with 10 positions matching TRBD1. This CDR3 contains 16 residues. Germline CDR1 reads ENHRY; CDR2 reads SYGVKD. Unmatched junction bases numbered 6, after V lost 3 bases and J lost 3 bases. The CDR3 coding sequence is TGTGCCATCAGTGATCTGACAGGGGGCGCAACAGATACGCAGTATTTT. Amino acids: CAISDLTGGATDTQYF.

This chain uses TRBV7-9 with TRBJ2-2, with D unresolved. This CDR3 has 12 residues. CDR1 is SEHNR, CDR2 FQNEAQ, per germline (reference sequence). Trimming removed 4 bases at V and 6 bases at J, with 6 bases between. The chain's CDR3 is CASSSKAGELFF. Here the CDR3 DNA reads TGTGCCAGCAGCTCGAAGGCCGGGGAGCTGTTTTTT. Complete variable domain (other parts from reference TRBV7-9 and TRBJ2-2): DTGVSQNPRHKITKRGQNVTFRCDPISEHNRLYWYRQTLGQGPEFLTYFQNEAQLEKSRLLSDRFSAERPKGSFSTLEIQRTEQGDSAMYLCASSSKAGELFFGEGSRLTVL.

The sample holds many counts of this clonotype. The CDR3 DNA reads as TGTGCCAGCAGCCCCCCAGGGGAGGCAGATACGCAGTATTTT. Translated, it gives CASSPPGEADTQYF. V is TRBV28 and J is TRBJ2-3; the D gene could be TRBD1 or TRBD2 (6 bases each). Per germline, CDR1 MDHEN and CDR2 SYDVKM. The CDR3 spans 14 residues. V lost 6 bases to trimming and J lost 4 bases, with 14 bases between them.

This clonotype showed up many times. The V gene is TRBV5-1, the J gene TRBJ1-5; D unresolved. CDR1 SGHRS and CDR2 YFSETQ come from the germline V gene. Deletions cut 4 bases from V and 4 bases from J, with 9 bases between. The CDR3 sequence is 13 residues long. The chain's CDR3 is CASSPWLNQPQHF. The DNA for the CDR3 is TGCGCCAGCAGCCCTTGGTTGAATCAGCCCCAGCATTTT.

The CDR3 reads CASSTGQGSTDTQYF. CDR3 coding DNA: TGTGCCAGCAGCACGGGACAGGGGAGTACAGATACGCAGTATTTT. The chain carries TRBV7-9 and TRBJ2-3; 10 positions match TRBD1. Germline V lookup: CDR1 SEHNR, CDR2 FQNEAQ (reference sequence). V was pared by 5 bases and J by 3 bases, with 5 bases of the junction left unmatched. The CDR3 is 15 residues long.

In this sample, this clonotype turned up many times. The V and J genes are TRBV5-1 and TRBJ2-1, with 7 bases lining up with TRBD1. CDR3 length: 13 amino acids. CDR1 is SGHRS, CDR2 YFSETQ, per germline. V shed 2 bases, J shed 9 bases, and the junction held 5 bases outside the gene matches. The CDR3 region is CASSFRGQGEQFF. The CDR3, as DNA: TGCGCCAGCAGCTTTAGGGGGCAGGGTGAGCAGTTCTTC. The complete variable domain, with remaining parts taken from reference TRBV5-1 and TRBJ2-1, reads KAGVTQTPRYLIKTRGQQVTLSCSPISGHRSVSWYQQTPGQGLQFLFEYFSETQRNKGNFPGRFSGRQFSNSRSEMNVSTLELGDSALYLCASSFRGQGEQFFGPGTRLTVL.

The sample holds many counts of this clonotype. The rearrangement joins TRBV12-3 or TRBV12-4 to TRBJ2-7, with D possibly being TRBD1 (6 bases). V gave up 5 bases and J gave up 2 bases, with 16 bases separating them. This CDR3 is built from 15 residues. The CDR3 DNA is TGTGCCAGCAGTGTCGACAGGACCTCAACCTACGAGCAGTACTTC. It is translated as CASSVDRTSTYEQYF.

This clonotype was seen many times. The J gene is TRBJ2-1, the V gene TRBV7-2; TRBD1 matches at 12 bases. The V gene's germline CDR1 is SGHTA and CDR2 FQGNSA. CDR3 length: 16 residues. The V segment lost 5 bases and the J segment 6 bases; nucleotides outside the gene matches: 8. CDR3 protein: CASSTAGTGGRNEQFF. The CDR3 nucleotides read TGTGCCAGCAGCACAGCCGGGACAGGGGGCCGCAATGAGCAGTTCTTC.

This clonotype was counted ten times or more. The chain couples TRBV7-3 to TRBJ2-3; D is possibly TRBD2 (7 bases). V was pared by 4 bases and J by 0 bases, with 20 bases between. Looked up from germline, CDR1 is SGHTA and CDR2 is FQGTGA. The CDR3 loop spans 18 amino acids. The CDR3 DNA reads as TGTGCCAGCAGCTCCTCGGTGGGGGGGGCGGGTAGCACAGATACGCAGTATTTT. The encoded protein is CASSSSVGGAGSTDTQYF.

In its sample, this clonotype was seen many times. The genes are TRBV12-3 or TRBV12-4 and TRBJ2-7; D tentatively reads TRBD1 or TRBD2 (5 bases each). The V gene lost 3 bases and the J gene lost 10 bases, with 16 bases spanning the gap. The CDR3 has 13 residues. CDR3 DNA sequence: TGTGCCAGCAGTTTTGCGACAGACGGGGAACAGTACGTC. Its translation: CASSFATDGEQYV.

In its sample, this clonotype was seen many times. The CDR3 is CASSLIGGANTEAFF. CDR3 nucleotides: TGTGCCAGCAGTTTAATTGGGGGCGCGAACACTGAAGCTTTCTTT. This sequence joins TRBV28 and TRBJ1-1, with D maybe TRBD1 (6 bases). V lost 2 bases and J lost 1, with 11 bases in between. The CDR3 consists of 15 residues. Germline V gives CDR1 MDHEN, CDR2 SYDVKM.